What follows describes a single T cell receptor (beta chain). Its antigen is unknown. The data derive from a study of identifying expanded T cells in peripheral blood. Study results and limitations: About 1.2 clones differed between technical replicates, versus around 15 and 19 over time.

Here immunoSEQ multiplex PCR was the method, and the copy in TCRdb shows in-frame clones only, minus some. The data show approximately 100,000 clones, around 89% seen once. The CDR3 sequence is 12 residues long. Trimming left V 1 base short and J 1 base short, with 1 base between. CDR1 LNHNV and CDR2 YYDKDF come from the germline V gene (reference sequence). The gene calls are TRBV15 and TRBJ1-2; D uncertain. What was sequenced was blood. The clonotype comes from a person aged 18 to 75 in good health. The CDR3: CATSRVNYGYTF. The DNA of the CDR3 is TGTGCCACCAGCAGAGTTAACTATGGCTACACCTTC.